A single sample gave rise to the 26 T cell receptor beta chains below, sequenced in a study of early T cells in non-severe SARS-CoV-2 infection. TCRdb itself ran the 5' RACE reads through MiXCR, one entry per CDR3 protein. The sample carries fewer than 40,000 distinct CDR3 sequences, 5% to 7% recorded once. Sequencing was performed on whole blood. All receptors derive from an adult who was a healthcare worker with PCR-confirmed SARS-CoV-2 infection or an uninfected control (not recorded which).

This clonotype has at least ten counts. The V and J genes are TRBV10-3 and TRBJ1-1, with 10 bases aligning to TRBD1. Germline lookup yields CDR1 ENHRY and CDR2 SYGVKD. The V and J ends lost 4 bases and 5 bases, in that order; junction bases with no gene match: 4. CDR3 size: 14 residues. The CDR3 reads CAISATGGKTEAFF. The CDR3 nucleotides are TGTGCCATCAGTGCGACAGGGGGCAAGACTGAAGCTTTCTTT.

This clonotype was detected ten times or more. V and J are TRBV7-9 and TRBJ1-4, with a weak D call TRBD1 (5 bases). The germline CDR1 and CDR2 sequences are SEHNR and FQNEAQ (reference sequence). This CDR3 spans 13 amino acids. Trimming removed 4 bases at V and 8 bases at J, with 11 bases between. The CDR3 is CASSWGTREKLFF. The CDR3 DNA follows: TGTGCCAGCAGCTGGGGGACGCGGGAAAAACTGTTTTTT.

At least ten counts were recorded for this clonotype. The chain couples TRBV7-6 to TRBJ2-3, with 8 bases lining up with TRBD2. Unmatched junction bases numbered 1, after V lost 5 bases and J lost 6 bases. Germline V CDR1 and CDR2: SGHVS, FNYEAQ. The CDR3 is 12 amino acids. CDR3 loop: CASSPSGDTQYF. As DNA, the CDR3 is TGTGCCAGCAGCCCTAGCGGGGATACGCAGTATTTT.

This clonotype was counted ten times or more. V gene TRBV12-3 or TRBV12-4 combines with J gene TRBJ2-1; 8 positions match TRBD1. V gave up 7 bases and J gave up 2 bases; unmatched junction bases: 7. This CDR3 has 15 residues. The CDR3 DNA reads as TGTGCCAGCACTCACCGGGACAGGACCTACAATGAGCAGTTCTTC. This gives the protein CASTHRDRTYNEQFF.

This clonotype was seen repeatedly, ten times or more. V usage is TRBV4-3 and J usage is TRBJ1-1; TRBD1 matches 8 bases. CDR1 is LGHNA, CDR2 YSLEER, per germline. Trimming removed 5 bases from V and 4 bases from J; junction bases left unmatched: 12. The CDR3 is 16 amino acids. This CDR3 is CASSGGGTGGFTEAFF. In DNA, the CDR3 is TGCGCCAGCAGCGGAGGGGGGACAGGTGGATTCACTGAAGCTTTCTTT.

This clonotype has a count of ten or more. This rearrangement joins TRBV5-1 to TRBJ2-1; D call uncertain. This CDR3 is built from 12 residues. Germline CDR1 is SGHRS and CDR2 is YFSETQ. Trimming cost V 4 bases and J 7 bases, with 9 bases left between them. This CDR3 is CASSTDANEQFF. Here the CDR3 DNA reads TGCGCCAGCAGCACCGACGCAAATGAGCAGTTCTTC.

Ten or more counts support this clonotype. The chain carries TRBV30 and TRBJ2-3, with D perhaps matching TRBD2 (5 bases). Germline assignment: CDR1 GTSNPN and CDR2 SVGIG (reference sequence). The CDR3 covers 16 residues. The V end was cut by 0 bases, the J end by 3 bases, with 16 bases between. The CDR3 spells CAWSVGSGSPTDTQYF. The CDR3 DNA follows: TGTGCCTGGAGTGTAGGATCGGGGAGCCCGACAGATACGCAGTATTTT.

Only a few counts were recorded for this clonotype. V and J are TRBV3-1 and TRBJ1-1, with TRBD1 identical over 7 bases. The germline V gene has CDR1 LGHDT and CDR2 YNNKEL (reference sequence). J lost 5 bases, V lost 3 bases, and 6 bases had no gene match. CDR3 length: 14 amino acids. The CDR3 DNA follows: TGTGCCAGCAGCCAGAGGGGGCTACGGACTGAAGCTTTCTTT. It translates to CASSQRGLRTEAFF.

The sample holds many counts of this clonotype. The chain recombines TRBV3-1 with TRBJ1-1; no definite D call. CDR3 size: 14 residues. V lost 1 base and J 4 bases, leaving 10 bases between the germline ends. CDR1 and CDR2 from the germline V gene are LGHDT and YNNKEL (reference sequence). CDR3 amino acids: CASSQGGAGTEAFF. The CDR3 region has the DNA TGTGCCAGCAGCCAAGGCGGCGCAGGCACTGAAGCTTTCTTT.

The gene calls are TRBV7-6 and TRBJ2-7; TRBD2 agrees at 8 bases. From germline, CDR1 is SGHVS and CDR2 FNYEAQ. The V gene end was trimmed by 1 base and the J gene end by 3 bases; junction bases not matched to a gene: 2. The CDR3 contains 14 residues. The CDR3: CASSLVRGGYEQYF. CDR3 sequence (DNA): TGTGCCAGCAGCTTAGTTCGGGGGGGCTACGAGCAGTACTTC.

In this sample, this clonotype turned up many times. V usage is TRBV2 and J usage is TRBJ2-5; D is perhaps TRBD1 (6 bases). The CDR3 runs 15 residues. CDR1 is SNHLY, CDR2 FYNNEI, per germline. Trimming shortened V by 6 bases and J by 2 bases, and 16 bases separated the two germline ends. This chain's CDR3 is CASSVQGLPQETQYF. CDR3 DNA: TGTGCCAGCAGCGTACAGGGCCTCCCTCAAGAGACCCAGTACTTC.

The CDR3 sequence is CATSDPSRDYGYTF. The CDR3 region has the DNA TGTGCCACCAGTGACCCGTCGAGAGACTATGGCTACACCTTC. The rearrangement links TRBV24-1 to TRBJ1-2; D uncertain. The CDR3 runs to 14 residues. Germline CDR1 reads KGHDR; CDR2 reads SFDVKD. The ends were cut back, 4 bases at V and 3 bases at J, with 11 bases in the middle.

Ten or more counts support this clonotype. The CDR3 spells CSATRPRSYEQYF. Written as DNA, the CDR3 is TGCAGTGCTACCAGGCCGAGATCCTACGAGCAGTACTTC. This chain connects TRBV20-1 to TRBJ2-7; D is unclear. The CDR3 runs to 13 residues. V lost 4 bases, J lost 1 base, and 11 bases lay in between. Germline V CDR1 and CDR2: DFQATT, SNEGSKA (reference sequence).

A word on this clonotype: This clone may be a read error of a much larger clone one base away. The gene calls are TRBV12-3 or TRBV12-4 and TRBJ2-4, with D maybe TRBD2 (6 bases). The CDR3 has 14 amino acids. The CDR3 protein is CACSLGGDQGIQYF. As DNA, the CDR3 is TGTGCCTGCAGTTTGGGGGGTGACCAGGGCATTCAGTACTTC.

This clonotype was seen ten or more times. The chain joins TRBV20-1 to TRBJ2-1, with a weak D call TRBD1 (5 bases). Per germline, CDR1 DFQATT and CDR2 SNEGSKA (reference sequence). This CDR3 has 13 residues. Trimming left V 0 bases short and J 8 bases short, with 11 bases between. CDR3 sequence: CSARDWVGDEQFF. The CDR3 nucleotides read TGCAGTGCTAGAGATTGGGTAGGGGATGAGCAGTTCTTC.

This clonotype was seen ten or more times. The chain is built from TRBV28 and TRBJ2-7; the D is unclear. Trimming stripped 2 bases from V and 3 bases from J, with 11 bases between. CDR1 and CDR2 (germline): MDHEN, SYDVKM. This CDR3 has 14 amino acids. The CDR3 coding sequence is TGTGCCAGCAGTTTACAGGAAGACGTCTACGAGCAGTACTTC. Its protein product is CASSLQEDVYEQYF.

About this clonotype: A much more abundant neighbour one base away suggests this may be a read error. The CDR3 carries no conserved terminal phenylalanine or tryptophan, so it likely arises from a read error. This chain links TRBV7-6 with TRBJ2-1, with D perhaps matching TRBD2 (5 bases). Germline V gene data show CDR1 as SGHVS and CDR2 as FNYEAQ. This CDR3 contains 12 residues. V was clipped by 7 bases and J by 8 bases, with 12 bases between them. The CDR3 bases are TGTGCCAGCACCGGCCACGGGGATGAGCAGTTCTCC. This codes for CASTGHGDEQFS.

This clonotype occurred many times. This CDR3 reads CASSSGGPGGEGENIQYF. DNA of the CDR3: TGTGCCAGCAGCAGTGGGGGACCAGGGGGCGAAGGAGAAAACATTCAGTACTTC. The chain recombines TRBV9 with TRBJ2-4, with 8 nucleotides matching TRBD1. V shed 4 bases, J shed 5 bases, and the junction held 17 bases outside the gene matches. This CDR3 contains 18 residues. Per the germline V gene, CDR1 is SGDLS and CDR2 is YYNGEE.

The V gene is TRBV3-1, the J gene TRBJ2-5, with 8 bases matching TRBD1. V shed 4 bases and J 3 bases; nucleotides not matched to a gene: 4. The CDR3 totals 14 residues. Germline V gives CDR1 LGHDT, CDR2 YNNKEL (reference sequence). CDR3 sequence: CASSPTTGEETQYF. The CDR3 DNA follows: TGTGCCAGCAGCCCTACGACAGGGGAAGAGACCCAGTACTTC.

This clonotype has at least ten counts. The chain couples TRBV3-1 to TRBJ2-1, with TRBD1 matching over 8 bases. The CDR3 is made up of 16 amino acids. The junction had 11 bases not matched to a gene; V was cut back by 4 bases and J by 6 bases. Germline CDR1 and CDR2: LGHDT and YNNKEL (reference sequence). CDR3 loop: CASSLRTGFTPNEQFF. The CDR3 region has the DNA TGTGCCAGCAGCCTAAGGACAGGGTTTACCCCCAATGAGCAGTTCTTC.

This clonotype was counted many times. CDR3 sequence: CASSEGRRIEQYF. Here the CDR3 DNA reads TGTGCCAGCAGTGAAGGGAGACGCATCGAGCAGTACTTC. The chain is built from TRBV25-1 and TRBJ2-7; tentatively, D is TRBD2 (5 bases). The V end was cut by 2 bases, the J end by 6 bases, with 11 bases between. This CDR3 is built from 13 residues. CDR1 is MGHDK, CDR2 SYGVNS, per germline.

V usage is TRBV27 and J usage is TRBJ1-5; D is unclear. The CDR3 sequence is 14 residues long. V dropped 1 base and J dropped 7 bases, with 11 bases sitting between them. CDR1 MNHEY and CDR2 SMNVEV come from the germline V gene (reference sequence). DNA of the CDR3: TGTGCCAGCAGTTTATATTCCGGGAGGCAGCCCCAGCATTTT. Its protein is CASSLYSGRQPQHF.

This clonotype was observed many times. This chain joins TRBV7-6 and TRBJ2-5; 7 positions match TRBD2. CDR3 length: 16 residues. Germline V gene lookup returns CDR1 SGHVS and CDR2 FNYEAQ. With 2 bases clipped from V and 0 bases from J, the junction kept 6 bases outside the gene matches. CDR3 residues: CASSLSPREHQETQYF. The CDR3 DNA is TGTGCCAGCAGCTTATCCCCGCGGGAGCACCAAGAGACCCAGTACTTC.

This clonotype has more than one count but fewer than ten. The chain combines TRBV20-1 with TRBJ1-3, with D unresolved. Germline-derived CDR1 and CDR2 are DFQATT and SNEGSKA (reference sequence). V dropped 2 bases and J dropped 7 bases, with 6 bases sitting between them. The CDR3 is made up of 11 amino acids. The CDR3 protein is CSARRGNTIYF. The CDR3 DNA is TGCAGTGCTAGAAGAGGCAACACCATATATTTT.

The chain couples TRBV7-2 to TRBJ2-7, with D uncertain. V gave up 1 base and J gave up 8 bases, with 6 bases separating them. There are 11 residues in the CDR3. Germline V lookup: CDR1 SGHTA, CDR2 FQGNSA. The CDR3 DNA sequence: TGTGCCAGCAGCTTAGGGGCGAAGCAGTACTTC. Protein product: CASSLGAKQYF.

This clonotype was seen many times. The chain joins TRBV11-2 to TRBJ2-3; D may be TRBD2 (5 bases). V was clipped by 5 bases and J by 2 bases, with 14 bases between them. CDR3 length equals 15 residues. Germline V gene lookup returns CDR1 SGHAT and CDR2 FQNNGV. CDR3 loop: CASSQRAQPTDTQYF. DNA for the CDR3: TGTGCCAGCAGCCAGAGGGCCCAGCCCACAGATACGCAGTATTTT.